The rows below give T cell receptor beta chains drawn from one sample of a study of T cell changes during pregnancy in multiple sclerosis. Clones were read by immunoSEQ multiplex PCR, and TCRdb kept only the in-frame ones, dropping some. The profile covers about 76,000 clones, with just over 90% appearing a single time and about 2.5% taken by the ten largest. The sample here was peripheral blood, taken in the second trimester of pregnancy. These receptors came from a female donor with multiple sclerosis, enrolled in a pregnancy study. CDR3s include the opening cysteine and the closing phenylalanine or tryptophan. Fields, in order: J gene, D gene, V gene, clone size, CDR3 length, CDR3 DNA, CDR3 protein. D genes are given only for firm matches. Some rows have no size entry. The others give once, few or many, or a class for an expanded clone.

>TRBJ1-1|.|TRBV28|.|14
TGTGCCAGCAGTTTACGGGGGATGAACACTGAAGCTTTCTTT
CASSLRGMNTEAFF
>TRBJ2-2|TRBD2|TRBV5-1|.|18
TGCGCCAGCAGCGGAGCCGGACTAGCGGGGACGAACACCGGGGAGCTGTTTTTT
CASSGAGLAGTNTGELFF
>TRBJ2-1|.|TRBV27|.|13
TGTGCCTGCGCGGCGGGGTTTTACAATGAGCAGTTCTTC
CACAAGFYNEQFF
>TRBJ2-1|TRBD2|TRBV9|.|18
TGTGCCAGCAGCTCGTGGACTAGCGGGGGGCCCCCTTACAATGAGCAGTTCTTC
CASSSWTSGGPPYNEQFF
>TRBJ2-1|.|TRBV9|.|16
TGTGCCAGCAGCGTAGGCGGGCGGGTCCGCGCGTTTGAGCAGTTCTTC
CASSVGGRVRAFEQFF
>TRBJ2-7|TRBD1|TRBV6-5|.|15
TGTGCCAGCAGTTACTCGTACAGGGGCGAGTACGAGCAGTACTTC
CASSYSYRGEYEQYF
>TRBJ2-6|TRBD1|TRBV9|once|19
TGTGCCAGCAGCGTAGATGTTGCAGGGGGCATATCTGGGGCCAACGTCCTGACTTTC
CASSVDVAGGISGANVLTF
>TRBJ1-5|.|TRBV27|.|13
TGTGCCAGCAGTTGGGGAAGCGGCCAGCCCCAGCATTTT
CASSWGSGQPQHF
>TRBJ1-2|.|TRBV5-4|.|15
TGTGCCAGCAGCTATAGGGTCGGGCTGGGGCATGGCTACACCTTC
CASSYRVGLGHGYTF
>TRBJ2-3|TRBD1|TRBV5-1|once|18
TGCGCCAGCAGCTTGTTGGGTGGACAGGGTGATTCCTCAGATACGCAGTATTTT
CASSLLGGQGDSSDTQYF
>TRBJ1-4|TRBD1|TRBV5-4|.|14
TGTGCCAGCAGCTTACAGGGGGCTGATGAAAAACTGTTTTTT
CASSLQGADEKLFF
>TRBJ2-7|TRBD2|TRBV18|.|14
TGTGCCAGCTCACCAGTTAGGGGACTAGCGGAGCAGTACTTC
CASSPVRGLAEQYF
>TRBJ2-1|.|TRBV7-3|.|13
TGTGCCAGCAGCCCCGGGACTCCCAATGAGCAGTTCTTC
CASSPGTPNEQFF
>TRBJ1-3|.|TRBV28|.|15
TGTGCCAGCAGTTTTCCGGGGAGGCGGGGAAACACCATATATTTT
CASSFPGRRGNTIYF
>TRBJ1-1|.|TRBV29-1|.|12
TGCAGCGTTGATGAGGCAACCACTGAAGCTTTCTTT
CSVDEATTEAFF
>TRBJ1-3|.|TRBV9|.|17
TGTGCCAGCAGCGTGGGCGGGACCTCTAAAGCTGGAAACACCATATATTTT
CASSVGGTSKAGNTIYF
>TRBJ2-6|TRBD1|TRBV10-3|.|17
TGTGCCATCAGTGAACGCCATACAGGGGCAGGGGCCAACGTCCTGACTTTC
CAISERHTGAGANVLTF
>TRBJ1-2|TRBD1|TRBV6-5|.|13
TGTGCCAGCGGATGGGACAGGCTGGGCGGCTACACCTTC
CASGWDRLGGYTF
>TRBJ2-7|.|TRBV13|once|15
TGTGCCAGCAGCCCTATTGGGGCAGAGAACTACGAGCAGTACTTC
CASSPIGAENYEQYF
>TRBJ2-3|.|TRBV7-9|.|13
TGTGCCAGCAGCCCAAACAGGGCTCCGACGCAGTATTTT
CASSPNRAPTQYF
>TRBJ1-1|.|TRBV7-3|.|15
TGTGCCAGCAGCTTAAACGGACTTCTCCACACTGAAGCTTTCTTT
CASSLNGLLHTEAFF
>TRBJ2-2|TRBD1|TRBV9|.|15
TGTGCCAGCAGCGCGGGACAGGGAAAGATTTGGGAGCTGTTTTTT
CASSAGQGKIWELFF
>TRBJ2-3|.|TRBV2|.|13
TGTGCCAGCTCGGGACAATACACAGATACGCAGTATTTT
CASSGQYTDTQYF
>TRBJ2-1|TRBD1|TRBV5-5|once|13
TGTGCCAGCAGCGGGACAGGATACAATGAGCAGTTCTTC
CASSGTGYNEQFF
>TRBJ1-4|TRBD1|TRBV30|.|14
TGTGCCTGGAGTAAGGGACAGGGAAGTGAAAAACTGTTTTTT
CAWSKGQGSEKLFF
>TRBJ2-3|TRBD2|TRBV6-1|.|18
TGTGCCAGCAGTGAAGCGGGCCCTAGCGGATTTCCCTTAAATACGCAGTATTTT
CASSEAGPSGFPLNTQYF
>TRBJ2-2|TRBD2|TRBV30|.|14
TGTGCCTGGGGACTAGCGGGGTGGACCGGGGAGCTGTTTTTT
CAWGLAGWTGELFF
>TRBJ2-3|TRBD2|TRBV5-1|.|14
TGCGCCAGCCGCGACACTAGCGGGGGGGATACGCAGTATTTT
CASRDTSGGDTQYF
>TRBJ2-2|.|TRBV5-4|.|13
TGTGCCAGCAGCTCCCGGGACACCGGGGAGCTGTTTTTT
CASSSRDTGELFF
>TRBJ2-7|TRBD2|TRBV19|.|13
TGTGCCAGCGGGACTAGCGGGGTCCACGAGCAGTACTTC
CASGTSGVHEQYF
>TRBJ1-3|.|TRBV18|once|17
TGTGCCAGCTCACCAAGAGAGGTTTCCCTCTCTGGAAACACCATATATTTT
CASSPREVSLSGNTIYF
>TRBJ1-4|.|TRBV9|.|12
TGTGCCAGCAGCGGGACACTTGAAAAACTGTTTTTT
CASSGTLEKLFF
>TRBJ2-7|.|TRBV5-6|.|16
TGTGCCAGCAGCCCATCCCCTAGCCGGGAGATATACGAGCAGTACTTC
CASSPSPSREIYEQYF
>TRBJ1-2|TRBD1|TRBV19|.|12
TGTGCCGTCGCCTGGACAGGGGGCACCTACACCTTC
CAVAWTGGTYTF
>TRBJ2-7|TRBD1|TRBV4-1|.|15
TGCGCCAGCAGCCAAGAAGGGCAGGGGGTGCGGGAGCAGTACTTC
CASSQEGQGVREQYF
>TRBJ2-1|TRBD2|TRBV4-1|.|19
TGCGCCAGCAGCCCGAGCGGGGCGATAGACCTCGGCTCCTACAATGAGCAGTTCTTC
CASSPSGAIDLGSYNEQFF
>TRBJ1-1|TRBD1|TRBV11-2|.|14
TGTGCCAGCAGCTCCGGACAGGGGGCGGTGGGGGCTTTCTTT
CASSSGQGAVGAFF
>TRBJ2-2|TRBD2|TRBV19|.|18
TGTGCCAGTAGTATAAAAGGACTAGCGGGGGGTAACACCGGGGAGCTGTTTTTT
CASSIKGLAGGNTGELFF
>TRBJ1-3|.|TRBV14|once|15
TGTGCCAGCAGCCCCGGGGGGGCTTCTGGAAACACCATATATTTT
CASSPGGASGNTIYF
>TRBJ2-7|.|TRBV2|.|13
TGTGCCAGCAGCGAAAAGATAGCCTACGAGCAGTACTTC
CASSEKIAYEQYF
>TRBJ2-7|.|TRBV19|.|16
TGTGCCAGTAGTACCGCAGGAGGCTCACCGACCTACGAGCAGTACTTC
CASSTAGGSPTYEQYF
>TRBJ1-2|TRBD1|TRBV6-5|.|14
TGTGCCAGCAGTTACAGGGGGCAGGACTATGGCTACACCTTC
CASSYRGQDYGYTF
>TRBJ2-3|.|TRBV6-1|.|13
TGTGCCAGCAGTGAAGCTGGACAAACTACGCAGTATTTT
CASSEAGQTTQYF
>TRBJ1-2|TRBD1|TRBV5-1|.|12
TGCGCCAGCGGCCGGACAGGGGGTGGCTACACCTTC
CASGRTGGGYTF
>TRBJ1-5|.|TRBV5-1|.|17
TGCGCCAGCAGCCCCGGATGGGGCAGGGGACCCAATCAGCCCCAGCATTTT
CASSPGWGRGPNQPQHF
>TRBJ2-1|.|TRBV29-1|.|15
TGCAGCGGGCAGGTAGGAACGAGCTCCTACAATGAGCAGTTCTTC
CSGQVGTSSYNEQFF
>TRBJ1-3|.|TRBV10-1|.|11
TGCGCCAGCGGCCGAGGGAACACCATATATTTT
CASGRGNTIYF
>TRBJ2-7|TRBD2|TRBV5-6|.|14
TGTGCCAGCCGCGGGAGGGTAGGCGGCTACGAGCAGTACTTC
CASRGRVGGYEQYF
>TRBJ1-6|TRBD1|TRBV7-9|.|16
TGTGCCAGCAGCTCCCGCAGTGGACAGGGGACGTCACCCCTCCACTTT
CASSSRSGQGTSPLHF